The present T cell receptor beta chain was sequenced within a study of cytomegalovirus exposure and HLA in healthy donors. TCRdb's table, derived via immunoSEQ multiplex PCR, lists solely in-frame clones and lacks some. Of some 68,000 clones in the sample, around 97% were seen once. The CDR3 spans 15 residues. V lost 1 base, J lost 8 bases, and 18 bases lay in between. The germline gives CDR1 SEHNR, CDR2 FQNEAQ (reference sequence). This receptor was obtained from a man in his late teens or twenties in good health and CMV-seronegative. The sample taken for sequencing was PBMCs. The chain employs TRBV7-9 and TRBJ2-7; a possible D gene is TRBD2 (5 bases). The CDR3, as DNA: TGTGCCAGCAGCTTAGAGGGAAACACGGGGAACCAGCAGTACTTC. Its protein is CASSLEGNTGNQQYF. Using reference TRBV7-9 and TRBJ2-7 for the parts outside the CDR3, the full variable domain is DTGVSQNPRHKITKRGQNVTFRCDPISEHNRLYWYRQTLGQGPEFLTYFQNEAQLEKSRLLSDRFSAERPKGSFSTLEIQRTEQGDSAMYLCASSLEGNTGNQQYFGPGTRLTVT.